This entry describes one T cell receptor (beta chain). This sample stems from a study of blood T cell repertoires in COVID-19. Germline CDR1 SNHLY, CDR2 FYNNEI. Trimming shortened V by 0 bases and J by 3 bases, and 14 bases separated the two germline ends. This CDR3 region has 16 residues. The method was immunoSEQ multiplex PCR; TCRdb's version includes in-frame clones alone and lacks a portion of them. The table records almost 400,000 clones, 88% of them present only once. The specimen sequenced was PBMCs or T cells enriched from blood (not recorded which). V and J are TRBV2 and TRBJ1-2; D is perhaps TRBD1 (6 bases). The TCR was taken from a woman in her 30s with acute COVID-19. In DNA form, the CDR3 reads TGTGCCAGCAGTGAAGCGGGGACAATCGGGGACTATGGCTACACCTTC. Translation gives CASSEAGTIGDYGYTF.